The 17 T cell receptor beta chains listed next were all sequenced from one sample in a study of control samples from healthy donors and cancer patients (dated by TCRdb to between 2020 and 2021). The library was generated by the immunoSEQ multiplex PCR assay. TCRdb mirrors the immuneACCESS table, restricted to in-frame sequences. Some clones are absent from its copies; in checked studies, under half trace to an unresolved V gene, and the reason for the others is unknown. The sample table shows around 100,000 clones, and almost 90% are seen once. The ten largest clones capture 13% to 15% of the sample. The sequenced material came from blood. The receptors here all came from a man aged 25 to 40 in good health.

J is TRBJ1-2 and V is TRBV4-1; unclear D gene. CDR1 is MGHRA and CDR2 is YSYEKL in the germline V gene. The germline V and J ends were trimmed by 0 bases and 6 bases, with 20 bases remaining between them. CDR3 length: 17 residues. DNA of the CDR3: TGCGCCAGCAGCCAAGAAGCAACAGAGGGTAATTCGAATGGCTACACCTTC. Protein sequence: CASSQEATEGNSNGYTF.

The chain employs TRBV2 and TRBJ2-5; 10 nucleotides line up with TRBD1. Looked up from germline, CDR1 is SNHLY and CDR2 is FYNNEI. The CDR3 extends over 16 amino acids. V gave up 5 bases and J gave up 5 bases; unmatched junction bases: 11. The CDR3 DNA reads TGTGCCAGCAGTACTCCGGGACAGGGGTTTGATGAGACCCAGTACTTC. Its protein is CASSTPGQGFDETQYF. The entire variable domain, with the rest obtained from reference TRBV2 and TRBJ2-5, is as follows: EPEVTQTPSHQVTQMGQEVILRCVPISNHLYFYWYRQILGQKVEFLVSFYNNEISEKSEIFDDQFSVERPDGSNFTLKIRSTKLEDSAMYFCASSTPGQGFDETQYFGPGTRLLVL.

This clone was observed once. V and J are TRBV6-5 and TRBJ2-7; TRBD2 aligns across 9 bases. Germline V CDR1 and CDR2: MNHEY, SVGAGI. The length of the CDR3 is 16 residues. J was trimmed by 5 bases and V by 2 bases; bases with no gene match: 10. The CDR3 DNA is TGTGCCAGCAGTTACGAGCGGGAGGCAATCCCCGACGAGCAGTACTTC. Its protein is CASSYEREAIPDEQYF.

The chain carries TRBV2 and TRBJ1-1; D gene unclear. This CDR3 is built from 13 residues. Germline V gene sequence: CDR1 SNHLY, CDR2 FYNNEI. V was clipped by 1 base and J by 8 bases, with 11 bases between them. CDR3 protein: CASSEGYMGEAFF. The CDR3 region has the DNA TGTGCCAGCAGTGAAGGATACATGGGAGAAGCTTTCTTT.

This clone was recorded a few times. The chain employs TRBV6-6 and TRBJ2-7; D is undetermined. V shed 2 bases and J shed 4 bases, with 3 bases lying between them. The germline V gene encodes CDR1 MNHNY and CDR2 SVGAGI (reference sequence). The CDR3 runs to 11 residues. CDR3 residues: CASSYRYEQYF. The DNA of the CDR3 is TGTGCCAGCAGTTACCGATACGAGCAGTACTTC.

The chain uses TRBV29-1 and TRBJ2-3; 7 bases line up with TRBD2. This CDR3 spans 14 amino acids. After removal of 3 bases from V and 3 bases from J, the junction contained 6 bases not matched to a gene. Germline V lookup: CDR1 SQVTM, CDR2 ANQGSEA. CDR3 amino acids: CSVDLRGRTDTQYF. CDR3 coding DNA: TGCAGCGTTGACCTCCGCGGGAGAACAGATACGCAGTATTTT.

V gene TRBV29-1 combines with J gene TRBJ1-1; D is uncertain. The CDR3 sequence is 14 residues long. Trimming left V 3 bases short and J 1 base short, with 12 bases between. CDR1 is SQVTM and CDR2 is ANQGSEA in the germline V gene. The CDR3 loop reads CSVEAPLRNTEAFF. Written as DNA, the CDR3 is TGCAGCGTTGAGGCTCCCCTCCGGAACACTGAAGCTTTCTTT.

The chain combines TRBV5-5 with TRBJ2-1; D remains ambiguous. This CDR3 is built from 14 residues. Germline V gene data show CDR1 as SGHKS and CDR2 as YYEKEE (reference sequence). Trimming stripped 4 bases from V and 5 bases from J, with 13 bases between. Here the CDR3 reads CASSQGGLDNEQFF. CDR3 sequence (DNA): TGTGCCAGCAGCCAAGGTGGGCTGGACAATGAGCAGTTCTTC.

The CDR3 is CASSLEGGTNYGYTF. The CDR3, as DNA: TGTGCCAGCAGCTTAGAAGGGGGCACTAACTATGGCTACACCTTC. The genes are TRBV7-9 and TRBJ1-2; 7 bases are shared with TRBD1. The CDR3 contains 15 residues. Germline CDR1 SEHNR, CDR2 FQNEAQ (reference sequence). J was trimmed by 0 bases and V by 1 base; bases with no gene match: 2.

This chain connects TRBV6-1 to TRBJ1-2; TRBD1 agrees at 7 bases. This CDR3 is 14 amino acids long. V dropped 5 bases and J dropped 7; count of bases not matched to a gene: 10. Germline lookup yields CDR1 MNHNS and CDR2 SASEGT. CDR3 DNA: TGTGCCAGCAGTTTGTCGACAGGGAGGGCTGGCTACACCTTC. Its protein product is CASSLSTGRAGYTF.

This clone appeared many times. The chain is built from TRBV6-4 and TRBJ1-3; D remains ambiguous. The V gene lost 7 bases and the J gene lost 0 bases, with 10 bases spanning the gap. The CDR3 is 14 amino acids. Germline V gene sequence: CDR1 MRHNA, CDR2 SNTAGT. The CDR3 region has the DNA TGTGCCAGCACCCTCGGCGGCTCTGGAAACACCATATATTTT. It is translated as CASTLGGSGNTIYF.

The CDR3: CSVRDSDQPQHF. Written as DNA, the CDR3 is TGCAGCGTTAGGGACAGTGATCAGCCCCAGCATTTT. The rearrangement links TRBV29-1 to TRBJ1-5; 7 nucleotides agree with TRBD1. Germline V gives CDR1 SQVTM, CDR2 ANQGSEA. V shed 5 bases, J shed 5 bases, and the junction held 3 bases outside the gene matches. CDR3 length equals 12 residues.

V and J are TRBV7-2 and TRBJ1-5; D unresolved. The ends were cut back, 7 bases at V and 2 bases at J, with 9 bases in the middle. The germline CDR1 and CDR2 sequences are SGHTA and FQGNSA. CDR3 size: 13 residues. The CDR3 DNA reads TGTGCCAGCACCCGGTCGCGCAATCAGCCCCAGCATTTT. Its protein product is CASTRSRNQPQHF.

This chain joins TRBV3-1 (or the pseudogene TRBV3-2) and TRBJ2-4, with TRBD2 matching over 8 bases. V dropped 5 bases and J dropped 0; count of bases not matched to a gene: 6. The CDR3 contains 16 residues. Germline V lookup: CDR1 LGHDT, CDR2 YNNKEL (reference sequence). This chain's CDR3 is CASSYSGNLAKNIQYF. DNA for the CDR3: TGTGCCAGCAGCTATAGCGGGAACCTAGCCAAAAACATTCAGTACTTC.

Here the CDR3 reads CSGTGWGLNEQFF. CDR3 DNA sequence: TGCAGCGGGACAGGGTGGGGACTCAATGAGCAGTTCTTC. The gene calls are TRBV29-1 and TRBJ2-1; TRBD1 matches 8 bases. There are 13 residues in the CDR3. CDR1 and CDR2 from the germline V gene are SQVTM and ANQGSEA. V lost 7 bases, J lost 6 bases, and 8 bases stayed unmatched.

This clone came up once. The rearrangement links TRBV20-1 to TRBJ2-7, with D perhaps matching TRBD2 (6 bases). CDR3 length: 14 amino acids. Germline CDR1 is DFQATT and CDR2 is SNEGSKA (reference sequence). Deletions cut 3 bases from V and 2 bases from J, with 14 bases between. The CDR3 bases are TGCAGTGCTAGTCTTCGCGGCGGGGCCTACGAGCAGTACTTC. This translates into CSASLRGGAYEQYF.

This clone was seen more than once but under ten times. V gene TRBV6-2 or TRBV6-3 combines with J gene TRBJ2-1; perhaps TRBD2 as D (5 bases). Germline V gives CDR1 MNHEY, CDR2 SVGEGT. This CDR3 spans 15 amino acids. The germline V and J ends were trimmed by 4 bases and 4 bases, with 14 bases remaining between them. CDR3 sequence reads: CASSSLDLRYNEQFF. The CDR3 DNA reads TGTGCCAGCAGTTCCCTGGACTTGCGGTACAATGAGCAGTTCTTC.